This T cell receptor (beta chain) stems from a study of cytomegalovirus exposure and HLA in healthy donors. Primers included in the PCR were 60 Vbeta and 13 Jbeta primers. Libraries were prepared by immunoSEQ multiplex PCR; TCRdb keeps only in-frame clonotypes and omits some of them. The sample yields some 150,000 clones, roughly 80% seen once. V lost 0 bases to trimming and J lost 7 bases, with 12 bases between them. Germline-derived CDR1 and CDR2 are MGHRA and YSYEKL. There are 14 residues in the CDR3. This clone was observed a handful of times. The chain has TRBV4-1 and TRBJ1-1, with no clear D. The specimen was PBMCs. The sequence was obtained from a male donor in good health and CMV-seronegative. DNA of the CDR3: TGCGCCAGCAGCCAAGATCAAGCCAGGTTTGAAGCTTTCTTT. Protein sequence: CASSQDQARFEAFF.